Sequencing of this TCR beta chain was carried out in a study of blood T cells in healthy people across ages. Findings and caveats of the study: Total diversity from one million sequenced T cells was likely underestimated. Per million T cells, TCR beta diversity dropped roughly linearly as age increased.

Concerning this clonotype: Its specificity is unknown.

The CDR3 totals 14 residues. V shed 2 bases, J shed 5 bases, and the junction held 5 bases outside the gene matches. The germline V gene encodes CDR1 MNHEY and CDR2 SVGAGI. Primers used in a second PCR of about 6 to 12 cycles were a sample-barcoded 5' primer and a J-beta primer mix. One entry per CDR3 protein, called by TCRdb with MiXCR from the 5' RACE reads. In the table there are over 1,500,000 distinct CDR3 sequences, about 50% of which are singletons. The sequence derives from a woman in her forties in good health. Sequenced: blood. The V call is TRBV6-5, the J call TRBJ2-5, with 7 bases fitting TRBD2. The CDR3 here is CASSYGPREETQYF. The CDR3 DNA is TGTGCCAGCAGTTACGGTCCGCGGGAGGAGACCCAGTACTTC.